This TCR beta chain was captured in a study of T cell changes during pregnancy in multiple sclerosis. V shed 1 base, J shed 1 base, and the junction held 4 bases outside the gene matches. The CDR3 length is 17 residues. The germline gives CDR1 LNHDA, CDR2 SQIVND (reference sequence). TCRdb keeps only in-frame clones here, not all; method: immunoSEQ multiplex PCR. This sample has 44,000 or so clones, with roughly 91% found just once. The sample in question was CD8+ T cells from peripheral blood mononuclear cells, obtained after pregnancy. This chain uses TRBV19 with TRBJ2-3, with 11 bases fitting TRBD2. This TCR derives from a female donor in good health, enrolled as a control in a pregnancy study. The CDR3 sequence: CASSIGASGGRTDTQYF. In DNA form, the CDR3 reads TGTGCCAGTAGTATAGGTGCTAGCGGGGGGCGCACAGATACGCAGTATTTT.